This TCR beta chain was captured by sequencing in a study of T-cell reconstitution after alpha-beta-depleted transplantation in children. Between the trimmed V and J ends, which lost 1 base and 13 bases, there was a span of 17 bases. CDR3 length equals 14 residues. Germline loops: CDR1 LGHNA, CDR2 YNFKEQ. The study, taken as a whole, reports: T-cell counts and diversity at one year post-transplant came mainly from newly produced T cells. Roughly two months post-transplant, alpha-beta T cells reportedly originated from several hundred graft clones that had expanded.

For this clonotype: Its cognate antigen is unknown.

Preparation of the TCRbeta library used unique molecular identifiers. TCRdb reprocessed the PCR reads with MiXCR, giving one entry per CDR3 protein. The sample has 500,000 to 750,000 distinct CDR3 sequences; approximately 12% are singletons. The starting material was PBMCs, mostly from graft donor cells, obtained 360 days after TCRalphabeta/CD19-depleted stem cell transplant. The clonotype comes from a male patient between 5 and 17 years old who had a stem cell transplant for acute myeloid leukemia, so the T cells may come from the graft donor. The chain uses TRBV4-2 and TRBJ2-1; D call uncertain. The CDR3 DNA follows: TGTGCCAGCAGCCAAGTAGGTAGTGGTTTATCCCAGTTCTTC. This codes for CASSQVGSGLSQFF.